This T cell receptor (beta chain) was identified during a study of lung T cells in sarcoidosis with Löfgren's syndrome. Regarding the study as a whole: Multiple Löfgren's syndrome patients reportedly shared TRAV12-1 and TRBV2 CDR3 motifs, suggesting public CD4+ TCRs.

TCRdb itself ran the reads through MiXCR, one entry per CDR3 protein. The table lists some 19,000 distinct CDR3 sequences, 20% to 25% of them singletons. This clonotype was seen repeatedly, ten times or more. Its antigen is undetermined. CDR3 size: 17 residues. The V segment lost 0 bases and the J segment 3 bases; nucleotides outside the gene matches: 12. The V gene's germline CDR1 is DFQATT and CDR2 SNEGSKA (reference sequence). This chain uses TRBV20-1 with TRBJ1-1; 8 nucleotides match TRBD1. The receptor comes from a human donor with sarcoidosis (Löfgren's syndrome or another form), or a control subject (not recorded which). The specimen sequenced was CD4+ T cells from bronchoalveolar lavage. CDR3 amino acids: CSARDFRADRAYTEAFF. The CDR3 coding sequence is TGCAGTGCTAGAGATTTTAGGGCGGACAGGGCCTACACTGAAGCTTTCTTT.